What follows are 20 T cell receptor beta chains derived from one specimen sequenced in a study of control samples from healthy donors and cancer patients. Some clones are missing from TCRdb's copy, which holds only in-frame ones; the method was immunoSEQ multiplex PCR. The sample lists about 180,000 clones; more than 80% were seen once. Sequencing input: blood. The origin of the receptors is a man younger than 40 in good health.

The CDR3 here is CATKPGTQGGYGYTF. The CDR3 nucleotides read TGTGCCACCAAACCGGGTACCCAGGGCGGCTATGGCTACACCTTC. V is TRBV6-5 and J is TRBJ1-2; a weak D match, TRBD1 (5 bases). CDR3 length: 15 residues. Trimming took 10 bases from V and 4 from J, leaving 22 bases between them. CDR1 and CDR2 (germline): MNHEY, SVGAGI.

As concerns this clone: Other nucleotide sequences from this sample produce the same CDR3. This chain uses TRBV11-2 with TRBJ2-2; D remains ambiguous. V was pared by 1 base and J by 6 bases, with 3 bases between. The CDR3 runs to 12 residues. Germline V gene lookup returns CDR1 SGHAT and CDR2 FQNNGV. CDR3 DNA: TGTGCCAGCAGCTTAGTGGCCGGGGAGCTGTTTTTT. Its protein product is CASSLVAGELFF.

This CDR3 reads CATRQGGSYGYTF. The CDR3 DNA is TGTGCCACAAGACAGGGGGGAAGCTATGGCTACACCTTC. The V and J genes are TRBV25-1 and TRBJ1-2, with 9 nucleotides matching TRBD1. The ends lost 10 bases at V and 4 bases at J; junction bases unmatched: 7. The CDR3 has 13 amino acids. CDR1 MGHDK and CDR2 SYGVNS come from the germline V gene.

A remark on this clone: Other DNA sequences in this sample translate to the same CDR3. The chain employs TRBV5-4 and TRBJ2-7; 7 positions agree with TRBD1. The CDR3 runs to 14 residues. V was clipped by 0 bases and J by 1 base; unmatched bases: 1. Germline V gene sequence: CDR1 SGHNT, CDR2 YYREEE (reference sequence). CDR3 nucleotide sequence: TGTGCCAGCAGCTTGGGACAGGGATCCTACGAGCAGTACTTC. It encodes CASSLGQGSYEQYF.

The chain combines TRBV27 with TRBJ2-7; tentative D call: TRBD1 (6 bases). V was pared by 8 bases and J by 2 bases, with 19 bases between. The CDR3 has 15 residues. The germline CDR1 and CDR2 sequences are MNHEY and SMNVEV (reference sequence). CDR3 loop: CASRKLQQGTYEQYF. The CDR3 DNA reads TGTGCCAGCCGAAAATTACAACAGGGAACCTACGAGCAGTACTTC.

The rearrangement links TRBV9 to TRBJ1-2; weak D call: TRBD1 (6 bases). V lost 4 bases to trimming and J lost 2 bases, with 9 bases between them. CDR3 length: 13 residues. Per the germline V gene, CDR1 is SGDLS and CDR2 is YYNGEE. Here the CDR3 DNA reads TGTGCCAGCAGCAAAGGGACAAACTATGGCTACACCTTC. Translating it yields CASSKGTNYGYTF. Together with reference TRBV9 and TRBJ1-2, the CDR3 gives the full variable domain: DSGVTQTPKHLITATGQRVTLRCSPRSGDLSVYWYQQSLDQGLQFLIQYYNGEERAKGNILERFSAQQFPDLHSELNLSSLELGDSALYFCASSKGTNYGYTFGSGTRLTVV.

The chain has TRBV15 and TRBJ1-1; no definite D call. The germline CDR1 and CDR2 sequences are LNHNV and YYDKDF (reference sequence). The V and J ends lost 0 bases and 6 bases respectively, with 11 bases between them. The CDR3 sequence is 14 residues long. The CDR3 DNA follows: TGTGCCACCAGCAGAGATACGGGGTGGGCTGAAGCTTTCTTT. This translates into CATSRDTGWAEAFF.

This chain links TRBV5-1 with TRBJ2-1; D possibly corresponds to TRBD1 (6 bases). Germline V CDR1 and CDR2: SGHRS, YFSETQ. V lost 0 bases, J lost 5 bases, and 15 bases lay in between. The CDR3 is 16 residues long. CDR3 region: CASSLATGIQDNEQFF. CDR3 DNA: TGCGCCAGCAGCTTGGCAACAGGGATTCAGGACAATGAGCAGTTCTTC.

The chain employs TRBV4-1 and TRBJ1-5, with D perhaps matching TRBD1 (6 bases). The ends were cut back, 0 bases at V and 4 bases at J, with 10 bases in the middle. Germline lookup yields CDR1 MGHRA and CDR2 YSYEKL. CDR3 length: 15 amino acids. The CDR3 DNA reads as TGCGCCAGCAGCCAAGAGACAGGATGGAATCAGCCCCAGCATTTT. This gives the protein CASSQETGWNQPQHF.

The chain uses TRBV11-2 and TRBJ2-7; D not resolved. The CDR3 is made up of 11 amino acids. CDR1 is SGHAT and CDR2 is FQNNGV in the germline V gene. The V gene lost 6 bases and the J gene lost 12 bases, with 15 bases spanning the gap. The CDR3 spells CASRLTNRLYF. The CDR3 DNA follows: TGTGCCAGCAGGTTGACAAATAGGCTGTACTTC.

This chain joins TRBV7-9 and TRBJ2-5; 9 bases are a match to TRBD2. The CDR3 extends over 15 amino acids. Germline V gene data show CDR1 as SEHNR and CDR2 as FQNEAQ (reference sequence). The trim removed 3 bases at V and 5 bases at J, leaving 7 bases unmatched. The CDR3 sequence: CASSFRAGGHETQYF. The CDR3 nucleotides are TGTGCCAGCAGCTTTCGGGCGGGGGGGCACGAGACCCAGTACTTC.

The chain joins TRBV5-8 to TRBJ1-1; D may be TRBD1 (5 bases). The ends were cut back, 0 bases at V and 5 bases at J, with 11 bases in the middle. The CDR3 is 14 residues long. Germline CDR1 SGHTS, CDR2 YDEGEE. This CDR3 is CASSLERGATEAFF. The CDR3 DNA follows: TGTGCCAGCAGCTTGGAGAGAGGGGCGACTGAAGCTTTCTTT.

The chain joins TRBV18 to TRBJ2-1; 7 nucleotides agree with TRBD1. Germline CDR1 KGHSH, CDR2 LQKENI. This CDR3 contains 13 residues. Trimming at V came to 6 bases and at J to 5 bases, leaving 4 bases not matched to a gene. The CDR3 reads CASSGQPNNEQFF. The CDR3 nucleotides read TGTGCCAGCTCGGGACAGCCGAACAATGAGCAGTTCTTC.

This chain uses TRBV4-2 with TRBJ1-1; D is unclear. Germline assignment: CDR1 LGHNA and CDR2 YNFKEQ. This CDR3 contains 12 residues. V lost 1 base and J 5 bases, leaving 5 bases between the germline ends. Here the CDR3 reads CASSQAGTEAFF. The CDR3 DNA is TGTGCCAGCAGCCAAGCGGGGACTGAAGCTTTCTTT.

The chain employs TRBV5-1 and TRBJ2-1; 10 nucleotides match TRBD2. The V gene's germline CDR1 is SGHRS and CDR2 YFSETQ. CDR3 length: 16 residues. The V gene end was trimmed by 0 bases and the J gene end by 6 bases; junction bases not matched to a gene: 6. The CDR3 DNA is TGCGCCAGCAGCTTGGCCCTAGCGGGAGATCTCAATGAGCAGTTCTTC. This encodes CASSLALAGDLNEQFF.

This rearrangement joins TRBV6-4 to TRBJ2-3; 10 bases map to TRBD1. This CDR3 comprises 14 residues. V shed 6 bases, J shed 1 base, and the junction held 1 base outside the gene matches. Germline CDR1 and CDR2: MRHNA and SNTAGT. CDR3 DNA sequence: TGTGCCAGCAGCGGGACAGGGGGCACAGATACGCAGTATTTT. Amino acids: CASSGTGGTDTQYF.

The chain recombines TRBV6-6 with TRBJ2-1, with D perhaps TRBD2 (5 bases). Per germline, CDR1 MNHNY and CDR2 SVGAGI (reference sequence). This CDR3 spans 16 amino acids. V was cut by 2 bases and J by 4 bases, with 15 bases left in between. As DNA, the CDR3 is TGTGCCAGCAGTTACACGGCAGCGGTCCCATACAATGAGCAGTTCTTC. Encoded protein: CASSYTAAVPYNEQFF.

The V and J genes are TRBV2 and TRBJ2-7; 15 bases agree with TRBD2. CDR3 length equals 17 residues. V was clipped by 6 bases and J by 4 bases; unmatched bases: 10. The germline gives CDR1 SNHLY, CDR2 FYNNEI. CDR3 DNA: TGTGCCAGCAGCCCTAGGACTAGCGGGAGGGCCGTGTACGAGCAGTACTTC. It codes for CASSPRTSGRAVYEQYF.

The chain joins TRBV28 to TRBJ1-5, with D possibly matching TRBD1 (6 bases). Trimming removed 5 bases from V and 5 bases from J, with 10 bases in between. This CDR3 spans 13 amino acids. Germline V CDR1 and CDR2: MDHEN, SYDVKM. The CDR3 bases are TGTGCCAGCAGTCCCGGGACATATCAGCCCCAGCATTTT. Protein: CASSPGTYQPQHF.

The chain is built from TRBV5-4 and TRBJ2-3; 9 nucleotides line up with TRBD2. V was clipped by 9 bases and J by 0 bases; unmatched bases: 17. The CDR3 spans 18 residues. Germline CDR1 SGHNT, CDR2 YYREEE (reference sequence). The CDR3 here is CATISGGRAPSSTDTQYF. The CDR3 region has the DNA TGTGCCACCATATCGGGCGGGAGGGCCCCATCCAGCACAGATACGCAGTATTTT.